A single sample is the source of the 17 T cell receptor beta chains below, sequenced in a study of human T cells and chemical hapten exposure. TCRdb ran MiXCR on the RACE reads and lists one entry per CDR3 protein. The repertoire consists of 95,000 to 130,000 distinct CDR3 sequences, with 9.5% to 13% occurring once and the leading ten covering approximately 1.5%. Time point reported: patch test 1, 2 weeks after DPC sensitization. Treatment denoted: therapeutic diphenylcyclopropenone sensitization with weekly scalp DPC. This specimen was whole blood, taken in connection with sensitization to the hapten diphenylcyclopropenone (DPC). These receptors were collected from a woman between 45 and 60 years old with alopecia areata. Some clones in this sample may be carry-over from other donors' samples.

This clonotype has just a few counts. The chain has TRBV11-3 and TRBJ2-4, with a weak D call TRBD1 (5 bases). CDR1 and CDR2 (germline): SGHNT, YENEEA. The V end was cut by 2 bases, the J end by 3 bases, with 14 bases between. The CDR3 contains 16 residues. CDR3 sequence: CASSLLLTALKNIQYF. CDR3 sequence (DNA): TGTGCCAGCAGCTTATTATTGACAGCCCTCAAAAACATTCAGTACTTC. The full variable domain, rest sourced from reference TRBV11-3 and TRBJ2-4, is EAGVVQSPRYKIIEKKQPVAFWCNPISGHNTLYWYLQNLGQGPELLIRYENEEAVDDSQLPKDRFSAERLKGVDSTLKIQPAELGDSAVYLCASSLLLTALKNIQYFGAGTRLSVL.

The CDR3 spells CSVEPREYTGELFF. The CDR3 DNA sequence: TGCAGCGTTGAACCCAGGGAGTACACCGGGGAGCTGTTTTTT. The chain carries TRBV29-1 and TRBJ2-2, with D tentatively TRBD1 or TRBD2 (5 bases each). This CDR3 has 14 residues. CDR1 and CDR2 from the germline V gene are SQVTM and ANQGSEA. Trimming left V 2 bases short and J 3 bases short, with 10 bases between.

Ten or more counts support this clonotype. DNA for the CDR3: TGTGCCAGCAGTACAGGAAATAGCAATCAGCCCCAGCATTTT. Its translation is CASSTGNSNQPQHF. The chain carries TRBV12-3 or TRBV12-4 and TRBJ1-5; possible D gene TRBD1, 5 bases. The ends were cut back, 5 bases at V and 0 bases at J, with 8 bases in the middle. CDR3 length: 14 amino acids.

V gene TRBV11-2 combines with J gene TRBJ1-3; 7 bases align to TRBD1. CDR3 length equals 14 residues. Germline-derived CDR1 and CDR2 are SGHAT and FQNNGV. The ends lost 5 bases at V and 3 bases at J; junction bases unmatched: 4. CDR3 amino acids: CASSQTGSGNTIYF. For the CDR3, the DNA is TGTGCCAGCAGCCAGACAGGGAGTGGAAACACCATATATTTT.

This clonotype was recorded at least ten times. The chain links TRBV6-1 to TRBJ1-5, with D possibly matching TRBD1 (6 bases). CDR1 is MNHNS and CDR2 is SASEGT in the germline V gene. The V gene lost 1 base and the J gene lost 7 bases, with 11 bases spanning the gap. CDR3 length: 14 amino acids. In DNA, the CDR3 is TGTGCCAGCAGTGAAGTGGGGGGCTACCAGCCCCAGCATTTT. Translated, it gives CASSEVGGYQPQHF.

This clonotype was observed many times. CDR3 nucleotide sequence: TGTGCCAGCAGGGACGGCGGCCGGGAGCTGTTTTTT. Translated, it gives CASRDGGRELFF. This chain uses TRBV12-3 or TRBV12-4 with TRBJ2-2; D remains ambiguous. Deletions cut 6 bases from V and 9 bases from J, with 11 bases between. The CDR3 totals 12 residues.

The chain has TRBV29-1 and TRBJ2-2, with a possible D match to TRBD1 (6 bases). The CDR3 has 13 amino acids. Germline values: CDR1 SQVTM, CDR2 ANQGSEA. The V end lost 6 bases, the J end lost 1 base, and 9 bases lay between the germline ends. CDR3 sequence reads: CSVYRENTGELFF. In DNA form, the CDR3 reads TGCAGCGTCTACAGGGAGAACACCGGGGAGCTGTTTTTT.

The chain uses TRBV20-1 and TRBJ1-4; possible D gene TRBD1, 5 bases. V was cut by 6 bases and J by 4 bases, with 12 bases left in between. This CDR3 has 13 amino acids. Germline CDR1 and CDR2: DFQATT and SNEGSKA (reference sequence). The CDR3 reads CSAADNGNEKLFF. The CDR3 nucleotides read TGCAGTGCCGCGGACAACGGTAATGAAAAACTGTTTTTT.

The chain carries TRBV12-3 or TRBV12-4 and TRBJ1-6; D is ambiguous. Trimming removed 6 bases from V and 0 bases from J, with 12 bases in between. This CDR3 is built from 16 residues. DNA for the CDR3: TGTGCCAGCAGCGACATGGCGAGCTCCTATAATTCACCCCTCCACTTT. It is translated as CASSDMASSYNSPLHF.

In its sample, this clonotype was seen a few times. V and J are TRBV29-1 and TRBJ2-3, with D hard to call. V gave up 4 bases and J gave up 4 bases, with 12 bases separating them. There are 13 residues in the CDR3. Germline values: CDR1 SQVTM, CDR2 ANQGSEA. The DNA for the CDR3 is TGCAGCGTTGGCGTACGGGCCGCAGATACGCAGTATTTT. Its protein is CSVGVRAADTQYF.

A few counts support this clonotype. The chain combines TRBV11-2 with TRBJ2-7; D possibly corresponds to TRBD1 (6 bases). The length of the CDR3 is 13 residues. Deletions cut 5 bases from V and 5 bases from J, with 13 bases between. Germline CDR1 is SGHAT and CDR2 is FQNNGV. CDR3 in DNA: TGTGCCAGCAGCCCTCACAGGGACCACGAGCAGTACTTC. Translated: CASSPHRDHEQYF.

The chain carries TRBV10-2 and TRBJ1-5, with D possibly being TRBD1 (5 bases). This CDR3 spans 13 amino acids. CDR1 and CDR2 (germline): WSHSY, SAAADI. V was trimmed by 4 bases and J by 7 bases, leaving 11 bases between them. The CDR3 here is CASSAGALQPQHF. The DNA for the CDR3 is TGCGCCAGCAGTGCCGGGGCGTTGCAGCCCCAGCATTTT.

There are many counts of this clonotype. The chain combines TRBV29-1 with TRBJ1-4, with D unresolved. This CDR3 has 11 residues. V dropped 4 bases and J dropped 8 bases, with 8 bases sitting between them. The germline gives CDR1 SQVTM, CDR2 ANQGSEA. In DNA form, the CDR3 reads TGCAGCGTTGGGTTATCGGAAAAACTGTTTTTT. Encoded protein: CSVGLSEKLFF.

Only a few counts were recorded for this clonotype. This rearrangement joins TRBV28 to TRBJ2-1; perhaps TRBD1 as D (6 bases). Between the trimmed V and J ends, which lost 10 bases and 7 bases, there was a span of 23 bases. This CDR3 is 15 amino acids long. Germline loops: CDR1 MDHEN, CDR2 SYDVKM. The CDR3: CATIMWGRNGNEQFF. The CDR3 DNA follows: TGTGCCACTATCATGTGGGGGCGGAACGGGAATGAGCAGTTCTTC.

The chain recombines TRBV29-1 with TRBJ2-7; no definite D call. The CDR3 sequence is 13 residues long. Per the germline V gene, CDR1 is SQVTM and CDR2 is ANQGSEA. V lost 4 bases and J 2 bases, leaving 12 bases between the germline ends. CDR3 bases: TGCAGCGTTGTAGGTGGTAGGACCTACGAGCAGTACTTC. Translation: CSVVGGRTYEQYF.

This clonotype was observed a few times. The V and J genes are TRBV5-5 and TRBJ2-3; TRBD2 agrees at 7 bases. V trimming: 4 bases; J trimming: 2 bases; junction bases outside the gene matches: 4. Germline CDR1 and CDR2: SGHKS and YYEKEE (reference sequence). The CDR3 totals 14 residues. This CDR3 reads CASSRDYFTDTQYF. CDR3 coding DNA: TGTGCCAGCAGCCGGGACTACTTCACAGATACGCAGTATTTT. The full variable domain, with the rest looked up from reference TRBV5-5 and TRBJ2-3, is DAGVTQSPTHLIKTRGQQVTLRCSPISGHKSVSWYQQVLGQGPQFIFQYYEKEERGRGNFPDRFSARQFPNYSSELNVNALLLGDSALYLCASSRDYFTDTQYFGPGTRLTVL.

The CDR3 nucleotides are TGTGCCACCAGTGATTCGCAGGGGTCCAATGAAAAACTGTTTTTT. It translates to CATSDSQGSNEKLFF. V and J are TRBV24-1 and TRBJ1-4, with D possibly matching TRBD1 (6 bases). The V end was cut by 2 bases, the J end by 5 bases, with 11 bases between. The CDR3 loop spans 15 amino acids. Germline CDR1 and CDR2: KGHDR and SFDVKD.